The 8 T cell receptor beta chains listed next were all sequenced from one sample in a study of blood T cell repertoires in COVID-19. This table comes from immunoSEQ multiplex PCR, and its TCRdb copy is limited to in-frame clones, with some not included. This table holds a few hundred thousand clones, around 81% found once. Sequences were obtained from peripheral blood. All receptors derive from a woman in her 30s who had recovered from COVID-19.

This rearrangement joins TRBV19 to TRBJ1-1, with 8 nucleotides matching TRBD1. Germline trimming cut 5 bases from V and 5 bases from J; bases unmatched to any gene: 4. This CDR3 has 13 amino acids. Per the germline V gene, CDR1 is LNHDA and CDR2 is SQIVND (reference sequence). In DNA, the CDR3 is TGTGCCAGTAGTGGACAGGGCCGAACTGAAGCTTTCTTT. As protein: CASSGQGRTEAFF. The whole variable domain, filled in from reference TRBV19 and TRBJ1-1, reads DGGITQSPKYLFRKEGQNVTLSCEQNLNHDAMYWYRQDPGQGLRLIYYSQIVNDFQKGDIAEGYSVSREKKESFPLTVTSAQKNPTAFYLCASSGQGRTEAFFGQGTRLTVV.

The chain uses TRBV6-1 and TRBJ1-4; possible D gene TRBD1, 5 bases. Germline CDR1 and CDR2: MNHNS and SASEGT. CDR3 length: 16 amino acids. Trimming shortened V by 1 base and J by 8 bases, and 17 bases separated the two germline ends. The chain's CDR3 is CASSEGTLGLYEKLFF. The CDR3 bases are TGTGCCAGCAGTGAAGGGACACTGGGCTTATACGAAAAACTGTTTTTT.

This sequence joins TRBV19 and TRBJ2-7; 7 nucleotides match TRBD1. The CDR3 runs 13 residues. J gave up 3 bases and V 4 bases, and 3 bases lay outside the gene matches. Germline CDR1 and CDR2: LNHDA and SQIVND (reference sequence). The CDR3 spells CASSRDSYYEQYF. CDR3 DNA sequence: TGTGCCAGTAGTAGGGACAGCTACTACGAGCAGTACTTC.

The V gene is TRBV11-2, the J gene TRBJ2-1, with 10 bases aligning to TRBD2. Germline values: CDR1 SGHAT, CDR2 FQNNGV. The CDR3 has 16 amino acids. J was trimmed by 0 bases and V by 4 bases; bases with no gene match: 3. CDR3 nucleotide sequence: TGTGCCAGCAGCTCCACTAGCGGGACCTCCTACAATGAGCAGTTCTTC. It translates to CASSSTSGTSYNEQFF.

This clone occurred many times. The V and J genes are TRBV25-1 and TRBJ2-3; tentatively, D is TRBD2 (6 bases). The CDR3 consists of 17 residues. CDR1 is MGHDK, CDR2 SYGVNS, per germline. The germline V and J ends were trimmed by 3 bases and 2 bases, with 18 bases remaining between them. Here the CDR3 reads CASSEGGLNLPTDTQYF. The DNA for the CDR3 is TGTGCCAGCAGTGAGGGAGGCCTTAATCTCCCCACAGATACGCAGTATTTT.

The V and J genes are TRBV6-5 and TRBJ2-1; possibly TRBD2 for D (6 bases). Germline values: CDR1 MNHEY, CDR2 SVGAGI. This CDR3 comprises 14 residues. V was pared by 9 bases and J by 9 bases, with 21 bases between. The CDR3 sequence: CASTSTGEFTEQFF. CDR3 bases: TGTGCCAGTACCAGTACGGGAGAGTTTACTGAGCAGTTCTTC.

The chain recombines TRBV11-2 with TRBJ2-2; D remains unclear. The CDR3 has 13 residues. Germline CDR1 is SGHAT and CDR2 is FQNNGV. Trimming took off 1 base at V and 8 bases at J, with 8 bases between the two ends. This CDR3 is CASSLVVEGELFF. The CDR3 coding sequence is TGTGCCAGCAGCTTAGTGGTTGAGGGGGAGCTGTTTTTT.

The chain's CDR3 is CASSLDGKTDTQYF. Written as DNA, the CDR3 is TGCGCCAGCAGCTTGGACGGGAAAACAGATACGCAGTATTTT. This rearrangement joins TRBV5-1 to TRBJ2-3; possible D gene TRBD2, 5 bases. Trimming left V 0 bases short and J 3 bases short, with 8 bases between. Germline V CDR1 and CDR2: SGHRS, YFSETQ. This CDR3 comprises 14 residues.